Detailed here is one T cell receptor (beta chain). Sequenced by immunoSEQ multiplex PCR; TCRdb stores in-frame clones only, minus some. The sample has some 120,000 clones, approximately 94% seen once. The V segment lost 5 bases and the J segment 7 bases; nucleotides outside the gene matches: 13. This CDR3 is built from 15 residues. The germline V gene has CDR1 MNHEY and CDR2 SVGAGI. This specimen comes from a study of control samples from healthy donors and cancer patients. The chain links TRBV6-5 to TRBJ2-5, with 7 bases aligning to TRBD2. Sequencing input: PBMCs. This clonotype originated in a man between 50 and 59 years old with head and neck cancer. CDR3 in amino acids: CASSREGSRSGTQYF. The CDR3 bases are TGTGCCAGCAGTAGGGAGGGCTCGAGGTCGGGGACCCAGTACTTC.